Listed here is a single T cell receptor beta chain. Its target is unknown. Clones were read by immunoSEQ multiplex PCR, and TCRdb kept only the in-frame ones, dropping some. The top ten clones hold less than 30% of a sample with 130,000 or so clones, 70% to 85% of them seen once. These data come from a study of cytotoxic CD8 clonotypes in ibrutinib-treated CLL. The wider study: Across the patients, 11 were relapsed/refractory, about 15 treatment-naive and roughly 17 IGHV unmutated. Study-wide points: Exceeding age-matched healthy donors, baseline clonality also tracked the counts of circulating CD8+ T cells. On treatment, the uncommon public clonotypes contracted or remained stable.

This CDR3 is 19 amino acids long. V was trimmed by 5 bases and J by 5 bases, leaving 29 bases between them. The germline V gene encodes CDR1 SGHTA and CDR2 FQGNSA. The source is a human donor with chronic lymphocytic leukemia. This material consisted of PBMCs, taken after 12 months of ibrutinib treatment. J is TRBJ2-3 and V is TRBV7-2; TRBD1 is a possible D gene (7 bases). In DNA, the CDR3 is TGTGCCAGCAGCCCAGGGGGGCCAGCGGGTCCCCCGGGTGGAGATACGCAGTATTTT. Its protein product is CASSPGGPAGPPGGDTQYF.